This passage covers 9 T cell receptor beta chains from one sample sequenced in a study of CD8 T cells in Susac syndrome. RNA totalling about 0.45 to 1 ug underwent reverse transcription with random hexamers. TCRdb re-called the immunoSEQ multiplex PCR reads with MiXCR, one entry per CDR3 protein. The sample yields more than 95,000 distinct CDR3 sequences, about 93% seen once. Sequenced material: CD8+ T cells from PBMCs. Source of these receptors: a human donor with Susac syndrome.

This sequence joins TRBV21-1 and TRBJ2-6; TRBD2 is the table's D call, not checked against the DNA. TRBV21-1 is a documented pseudogene. The CDR3 runs 11 residues. CDR3 nucleotide sequence: TGTGCCAGCAGCCAGCAGACTCCCGTGACTTTC. This translates into CASSQQTPVTF.

Remarks on this clonotype: A read error may account for a junction end that differs from germline. The chain couples TRBV28 to TRBJ2-5, with D unclear. CDR3 length equals 14 residues. Germline CDR1 and CDR2: MDHEN and SYDVKM. CDR3 bases: TGTGCCAGCAGCCCACGGGCAGGTCAAGAGACCCAGTATTTC. Protein product: CASSPRAGQETQYF. The full variable domain, with the rest looked up from reference TRBV28 and TRBJ2-5, is DVKVTQSSRYLVKRTGEKVFLECVQDMDHENMFWYRQDPGLGLRLIYFSYDVKMKEKGDIPEGYSVSREKKERFSLILESASTNQTSMYLCASSPRAGQETQYFGPGTRLLVL.

The V call is TRBV4-3, the J call TRBJ2-1; 10 bases map to TRBD2. J gave up 8 bases and V 1 base, and 11 bases lay outside the gene matches. This CDR3 is built from 17 residues. Per germline, CDR1 LGHNA and CDR2 YSLEER. The CDR3 coding sequence is TGCGCCAGCAGCCAAGGCCAAACGGGACTAGCGATTTATGAGCAGTTCTTC. Translating it yields CASSQGQTGLAIYEQFF.

The chain links TRBV29-1 to TRBJ2-7; 8 bases are a match to TRBD2. This CDR3 spans 13 amino acids. After removal of 7 bases from V and 6 bases from J, the junction contained 11 bases not matched to a gene. The germline CDR1 and CDR2 sequences are SQVTM and ANQGSEA. The CDR3, as DNA: TGCAGCGGAAGGGGAGCGGGGGATCGCGAGCAGTACTTC. Translation gives CSGRGAGDREQYF.

The V call is TRBV7-9, the J call TRBJ1-1; D is perhaps TRBD1 (5 bases). Germline loops: CDR1 SEHNR, CDR2 FQNEAQ (reference sequence). V lost 5 bases and J 4 bases, leaving 17 bases between the germline ends. This CDR3 region has 15 residues. The CDR3 protein is CASSPRWGVGTEAFF. The CDR3 DNA reads as TGTGCCAGCAGCCCACGTTGGGGGGTTGGCACTGAAGCTTTCTTT.

The chain is built from TRBV6-6 and TRBJ2-7; no firm D call. V lost 0 bases, J lost 0 bases, and 12 bases lay in between. CDR1 and CDR2 from the germline V gene are MNHNY and SVGAGI (reference sequence). The CDR3 totals 16 residues. CDR3 in DNA: TGTGCCAGCAGTTACTCGAAGGTTACTCTCTCCTACGAGCAGTACTTC. This sequence encodes CASSYSKVTLSYEQYF.

V usage is TRBV4-1 and J usage is TRBJ2-5; 7 bases fit TRBD2. Germline V CDR1 and CDR2: MGHRA, YSYEKL. V was pared by 0 bases and J by 4 bases, with 14 bases of the junction left unmatched. The CDR3 is 18 amino acids. CDR3 DNA: TGCGCCAGCAGCCAAGATCTTAGTAGGTGGGAGGGCCGAGAGACCCAGTACTTC. The encoded protein is CASSQDLSRWEGRETQYF.

The V and J genes are TRBV29-1 and TRBJ2-3; D possibly corresponds to TRBD2 (6 bases). This CDR3 contains 13 residues. V was trimmed by 7 bases and J by 0 bases, leaving 11 bases between them. Germline loops: CDR1 SQVTM, CDR2 ANQGSEA. Written as DNA, the CDR3 is TGCAGCGGGGCGGGGTCTAGCACAGATACGCAGTATTTT. Amino acids: CSGAGSSTDTQYF.

The chain joins TRBV12-5 to TRBJ1-5; no firm D call. Germline CDR1 is LGHNT and CDR2 is FRNRAP. Trimming left V 1 base short and J 8 bases short, with 15 bases between. The CDR3 is 15 amino acids. The CDR3 protein is CASGLGPSVVEPQHF. Here the CDR3 DNA reads TGTGCTAGTGGTTTGGGTCCCTCGGTTGTAGAGCCCCAGCATTTT.